The 5 T cell receptor beta chains given below trace back to one sample, sequenced in a study of sequential checkpoint blockade in melanoma. Sequencing used immunoSEQ multiplex PCR; TCRdb keeps in-frame clones, though not all of them. The table lists some 2,400 clones, 15% of them singletons. This sample's treatment: randomized to nivolumab then ipilimumab (arm A) or the reverse (arm B). Sample: tumor tissue (inferred from file names), taken from a patient given nivolumab and ipilimumab in sequence. These receptors came from a human donor with melanoma.

This clone has only a few counts. The genes are TRBV28 and TRBJ2-1; tentatively, D is TRBD2 (5 bases). V was clipped by 3 bases and J by 0 bases, with 9 bases between them. Germline CDR1 is MDHEN and CDR2 is SYDVKM. The CDR3 contains 15 residues. The CDR3 here is CASSFWRSSYNEQFF. The DNA of the CDR3 is TGTGCCAGCAGTTTTTGGAGGAGCTCCTACAATGAGCAGTTCTTC.

This clone showed up many times. The chain couples TRBV1 to TRBJ2-3; TRBD2 is the table's D call, not checked against the DNA. TRBV1 is a pseudogene. The CDR3 totals 13 residues. In DNA form, the CDR3 reads TGCGCCAGCAGCCCAGCCGGGTCCGATACGCAGTATTTT. Its protein is CASSPAGSDTQYF.

The J gene is TRBJ2-1, the V gene TRBV19; D assignment may be TRBD1 or TRBD2 (5 bases each). Trimming pared 6 bases from V and 7 bases from J, leaving 19 bases between. The CDR3 is 15 residues long. Germline CDR1 reads LNHDA; CDR2 reads SQIVND (reference sequence). The CDR3 loop is CASRIGASPINEQFF. The CDR3 DNA reads as TGTGCCAGTAGAATCGGGGCTAGCCCGATTAATGAGCAGTTCTTC.

The chain joins TRBV14 to TRBJ1-1; a weak D match, TRBD1 (6 bases). The V and J ends lost 4 bases and 4 bases respectively, with 10 bases between them. CDR3 length equals 13 residues. The germline V gene has CDR1 SGHDN and CDR2 FVKESK. CDR3 in amino acids: CASSLTGFTEAFF. Written as DNA, the CDR3 is TGTGCCAGCAGCCTTACAGGGTTCACTGAAGCTTTCTTT.

This clone was detected only a few times. The genes are TRBV28 and TRBJ2-7; possibly TRBD1 or TRBD2 for D (5 bases each). The CDR3 length is 15 residues. The V and J ends lost 5 bases and 6 bases respectively, with 20 bases between them. CDR1 and CDR2 (germline): MDHEN, SYDVKM. The CDR3 DNA sequence: TGTGCCAGCAGTAATCCCGGGACGGGAACCGGCGAGCAGTACTTC. Residues: CASSNPGTGTGEQYF.